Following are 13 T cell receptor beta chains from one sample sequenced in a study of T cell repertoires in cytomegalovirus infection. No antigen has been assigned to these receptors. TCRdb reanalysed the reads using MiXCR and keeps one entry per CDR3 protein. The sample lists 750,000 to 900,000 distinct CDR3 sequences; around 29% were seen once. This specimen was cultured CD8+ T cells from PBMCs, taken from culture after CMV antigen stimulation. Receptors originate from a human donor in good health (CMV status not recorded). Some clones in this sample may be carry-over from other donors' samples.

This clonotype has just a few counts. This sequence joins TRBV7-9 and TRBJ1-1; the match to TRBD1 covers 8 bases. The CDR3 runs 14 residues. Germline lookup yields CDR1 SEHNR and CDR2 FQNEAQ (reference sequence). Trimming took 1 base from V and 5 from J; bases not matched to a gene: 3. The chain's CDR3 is CASSLEQGGTEAFF. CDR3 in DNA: TGTGCCAGCAGCTTAGAACAGGGGGGAACTGAAGCTTTCTTT.

CDR3 loop: CASSYSDGHEKLFF. Here the CDR3 DNA reads TGTGCCAGCAGTTACTCGGACGGGCATGAAAAACTGTTTTTT. The gene calls are TRBV6-6 and TRBJ1-4, with unresolved D. Germline loops: CDR1 MNHNY, CDR2 SVGAGI (reference sequence). V lost 0 bases and J lost 6, with 8 bases in between. The CDR3 is made up of 14 amino acids.

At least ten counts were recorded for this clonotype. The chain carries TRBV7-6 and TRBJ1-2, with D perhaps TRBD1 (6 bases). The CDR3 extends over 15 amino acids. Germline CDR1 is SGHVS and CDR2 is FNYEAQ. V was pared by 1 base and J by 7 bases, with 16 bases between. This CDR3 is CASSLEPGGLSGYTF. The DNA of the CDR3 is TGTGCCAGCAGCTTAGAACCCGGGGGCTTAAGTGGCTACACCTTC.

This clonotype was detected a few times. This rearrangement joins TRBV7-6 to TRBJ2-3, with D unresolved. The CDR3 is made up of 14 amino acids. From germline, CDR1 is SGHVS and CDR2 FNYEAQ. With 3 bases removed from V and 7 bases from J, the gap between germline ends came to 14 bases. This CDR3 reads CASSLGYDRNTQYF. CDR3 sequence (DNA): TGTGCCAGCAGCTTGGGGTATGATAGGAATACGCAGTATTTT. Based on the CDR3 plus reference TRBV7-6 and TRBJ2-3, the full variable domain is GAGVSQSPRYKVTKRGQDVALRCDPISGHVSLYWYRQALGQGPEFLTYFNYEAQQDKSGLPNDRFSAERPEGSISTLTIQRTEQRDSAMYRCASSLGYDRNTQYFGPGTRLTVL.

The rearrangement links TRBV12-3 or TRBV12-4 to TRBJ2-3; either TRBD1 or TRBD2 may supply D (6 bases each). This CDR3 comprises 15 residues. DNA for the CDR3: TGTGTCCCTGCCGGAGGGGCCTCAGGGGCAGATACGCAGTATTTT. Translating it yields CVPAGGASGADTQYF.

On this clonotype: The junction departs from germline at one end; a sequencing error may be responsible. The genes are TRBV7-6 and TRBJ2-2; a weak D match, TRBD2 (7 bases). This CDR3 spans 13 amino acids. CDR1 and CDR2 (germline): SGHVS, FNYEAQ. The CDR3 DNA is TGTGCTAGCACCGAGGGGGGGCCCGGGGAGCTGTTTTTT. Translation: CASTEGGPGELFF.

CDR3: CASGWTGGVSNTEAFF. For the CDR3, the DNA is TGTGCTAGTGGTTGGACAGGGGGCGTTTCGAACACTGAAGCTTTCTTT. This sequence joins TRBV12-5 and TRBJ1-1; TRBD1 matches 11 bases. The CDR3 consists of 16 residues. After removal of 4 bases from V and 1 base from J, the junction contained 5 bases not matched to a gene. CDR1 and CDR2 (germline): LGHNT, FRNRAP. Looking up the rest from reference TRBV12-5 and TRBJ1-1 gives the full variable domain: DARVTQTPRHKVTEMGQEVTMRCQPILGHNTVFWYRQTMMQGLELLAYFRNRAPLDDSGMPKDRFSAEMPDATLATLKIQPSEPRDSAVYFCASGWTGGVSNTEAFFGQGTRLTVV.

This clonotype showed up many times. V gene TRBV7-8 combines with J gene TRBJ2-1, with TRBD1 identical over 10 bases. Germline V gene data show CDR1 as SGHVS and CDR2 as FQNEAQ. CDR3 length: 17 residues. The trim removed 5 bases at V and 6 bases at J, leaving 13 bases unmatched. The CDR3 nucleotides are TGTGCCAGCAGCCCCCGGTTAGGACAGGGGGGGGGCAATGAGCAGTTCTTC. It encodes CASSPRLGQGGGNEQFF. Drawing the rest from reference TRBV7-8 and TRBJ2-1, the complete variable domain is GAGVSQSPRYKVAKRGQDVALRCDPISGHVSLFWYQQALGQGPEFLTYFQNEAQLDKSGLPSDRFFAERPEGSVSTLKIQRTQQEDSAVYLCASSPRLGQGGGNEQFFGPGTRLTVL.

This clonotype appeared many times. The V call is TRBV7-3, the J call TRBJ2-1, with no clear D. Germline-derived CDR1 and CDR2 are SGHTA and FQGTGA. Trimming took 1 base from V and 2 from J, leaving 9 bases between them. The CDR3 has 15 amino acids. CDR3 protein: CASSLSPGPYNEQFF. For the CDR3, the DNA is TGTGCCAGCAGCTTAAGTCCAGGCCCCTACAATGAGCAGTTCTTC. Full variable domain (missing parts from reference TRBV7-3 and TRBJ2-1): GAGVSQTPSNKVTEKGKYVELRCDPISGHTALYWYRQSLGQGPEFLIYFQGTGAADDSGLPNDRFFAVRPEGSVSTLKIQRTERGDSAVYLCASSLSPGPYNEQFFGPGTRLTVL.

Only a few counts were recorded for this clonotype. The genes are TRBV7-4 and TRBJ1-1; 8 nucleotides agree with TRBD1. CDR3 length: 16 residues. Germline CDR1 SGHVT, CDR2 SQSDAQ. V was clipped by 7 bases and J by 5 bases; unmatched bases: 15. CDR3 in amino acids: CASIPNAGGLRTEAFF. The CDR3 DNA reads TGTGCCAGCATCCCTAACGCAGGGGGCTTAAGGACTGAAGCTTTCTTT.

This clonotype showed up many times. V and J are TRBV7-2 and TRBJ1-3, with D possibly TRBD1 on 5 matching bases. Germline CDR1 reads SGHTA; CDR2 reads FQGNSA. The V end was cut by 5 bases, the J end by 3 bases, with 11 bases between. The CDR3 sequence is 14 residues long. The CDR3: CASSQWGVGNTIYF. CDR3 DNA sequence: TGTGCCAGCAGCCAATGGGGGGTTGGAAACACCATATATTTT.

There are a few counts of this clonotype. The CDR3 loop reads CASSTTGRSNQPQHF. The CDR3 bases are TGTGCCAGCAGTACAACAGGGAGAAGCAATCAGCCCCAGCATTTT. The rearrangement links TRBV6-6 to TRBJ1-5; D is possibly TRBD1 (6 bases). The V and J ends lost 5 bases and 1 base respectively, with 12 bases between them. Germline CDR1 reads MNHNY; CDR2 reads SVGAGI (reference sequence). The CDR3 runs to 15 residues.

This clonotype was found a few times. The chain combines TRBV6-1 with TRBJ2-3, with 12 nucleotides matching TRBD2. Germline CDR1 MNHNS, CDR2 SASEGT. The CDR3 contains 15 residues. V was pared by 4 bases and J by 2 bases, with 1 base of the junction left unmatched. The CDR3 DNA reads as TGTGCCAGCAGTGGACTAGCGGGGGTCACAGATACGCAGTATTTT. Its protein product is CASSGLAGVTDTQYF.